The 22 T cell receptor beta chains in this list originate from one sample, sequenced in a study of Tregs in tolerant kidney transplant recipients. These receptors are not linked to any known antigen. The table came from immunoSEQ multiplex PCR; TCRdb's copy has only in-frame clones and leaves some out. The table shows about 3,000 clones, with 40% to 50% occurring only once. Sequenced sample: Tregs from blood grown in culture. These receptors all stem from a human donor in good health.

The chain uses TRBV6-4 and TRBJ1-5, with 8 bases aligning to TRBD1. Losses at the gene ends were 5 bases for V and 6 bases for J; bases not matched to a gene: 12. The germline gives CDR1 MRHNA, CDR2 SNTAGT. This CDR3 region has 16 residues. As DNA, the CDR3 is TGTGCCAGCAGTTACGCCGCAGGGGGCCGAGGTCAGCCCCAGCATTTT. As protein: CASSYAAGGRGQPQHF.

This rearrangement joins TRBV10-2 to TRBJ2-4, with D perhaps matching TRBD1 or TRBD2 (5 bases each). CDR3 length: 16 residues. Trimming took 8 bases from V and 9 from J, leaving 26 bases between them. Germline loops: CDR1 WSHSY, CDR2 SAAADI. The CDR3 DNA reads as TGCGCCAGCTCGAACCTAAATGAGGGGATGGGTGGCATTCAGTACTTC. Translating gives CASSNLNEGMGGIQYF.

This clone has a single count. The V and J genes are TRBV7-1 and TRBJ2-3, with a possible D match to TRBD1 (5 bases). TRBV7-1 belongs to the ORF category, with a function that is uncertain. With 5 bases removed from V and 2 bases from J, the gap between germline ends came to 20 bases. The CDR3 covers 17 residues. This CDR3 is CASSQYRGHRPTDTQYF. The CDR3 bases are TGTGCCAGCAGCCAATACCGAGGACACCGACCCACAGATACGCAGTATTTT.

The gene calls are TRBV10-2 and TRBJ1-1; 7 positions match TRBD1. The CDR3 contains 14 residues. V was pared by 6 bases and J by 4 bases, with 8 bases of the junction left unmatched. CDR1 and CDR2 from the germline V gene are WSHSY and SAAADI. This CDR3 reads CASSRGQSGTEAFF. The CDR3, as DNA: TGCGCCAGCAGCCGGGGACAGTCTGGCACTGAAGCTTTCTTT.

The rearrangement links TRBV7-2 to TRBJ2-3; unclear D gene. The CDR3 spans 14 residues. V was shortened by 5 bases and J by 2 bases, with 11 bases between the two germline ends. Germline V gene sequence: CDR1 SGHTA, CDR2 FQGNSA. The CDR3: CASSPGLLTDTQYF. The CDR3 DNA reads TGTGCCAGCAGCCCTGGGCTCCTCACAGATACGCAGTATTTT.

This sequence joins TRBV7-3 and TRBJ2-7; 9 bases map to TRBD1. This CDR3 comprises 15 residues. Trimming took 5 bases from V and 3 from J; bases not matched to a gene: 8. Germline values: CDR1 SGHTA, CDR2 FQGTGA. CDR3 residues: CASSPGTGSFYEQYF. CDR3 nucleotide sequence: TGTGCCAGCAGCCCTGGGACAGGGTCCTTCTACGAGCAGTACTTC. The variable domain in full, with the rest retrieved from reference TRBV7-3 and TRBJ2-7, is GAGVSQTPSNKVTEKGKYVELRCDPISGHTALYWYRQSLGQGPEFLIYFQGTGAADDSGLPNDRFFAVRPEGSVSTLKIQRTERGDSAVYLCASSPGTGSFYEQYFGPGTRLTVT.

This clone is a singleton in its sample. The chain carries TRBV6-5 and TRBJ2-5, with 8 bases matching TRBD2. The DNA end is more similar to TRBJ2-7, so the J call may be wrong. CDR1 and CDR2 from the germline V gene are MNHEY and SVGAGI. This CDR3 is 15 amino acids long. The CDR3 sequence: CASSYRGGRRYEQYF. CDR3 in DNA: TGTGCCAGCAGTTATAGAGGCGGGAGGAGGTACGAGCAGTACTTC.

A note on this clone: Mismatch with germline at one junction end may stem from a read error. CDR3 sequence (DNA): TGTGCCAGCAGTTACTCGAGAGGGGGCAATCAGCCCCAGCATTTT. It encodes CASSYSRGGNQPQHF. This chain uses TRBV6-4 with TRBJ1-5, with a weak D call TRBD1 (5 bases). Per the germline V gene, CDR1 is MRHNA and CDR2 is SNTAGT. The CDR3 loop spans 15 amino acids.

This clone was recorded a few times. The V call is TRBV18, the J call TRBJ2-5, with a weak D call TRBD2 (6 bases). The CDR3 is 15 residues long. Germline CDR1 is KGHSH and CDR2 is LQKENI. Trimming took 3 bases from V and 4 from J, leaving 15 bases between them. The CDR3 DNA reads TGTGCCAGCTCACCCCCCGCCGGAGGGTCAGAGACCCAGTACTTC. Amino acids: CASSPPAGGSETQYF. Filled out from reference TRBV18 and TRBJ2-5, the complete variable domain reads NAGVMQNPRHLVRRRGQEARLRCSPMKGHSHVYWYRQLPEEGLKFMVYLQKENIIDESGMPKERFSAEFPKEGPSILRIQQVVRGDSAAYFCASSPPAGGSETQYFGPGTRLLVL.

The rearrangement joins TRBV6-1 to TRBJ1-1; D is unclear. Trimming stripped 6 bases from V and 4 bases from J, with 18 bases between. Germline CDR1 is MNHNS and CDR2 is SASEGT. CDR3 size: 15 residues. In DNA, the CDR3 is TGTGCCAGCAGCGCAAACCGGGCTAGAGGCACTGAAGCTTTCTTT. Protein sequence: CASSANRARGTEAFF.

CDR3 in amino acids: CAISLDGNQPQHF. The CDR3 DNA is TGTGCCATCAGTTTGGACGGGAATCAGCCCCAGCATTTT. V usage is TRBV10-3 and J usage is TRBJ1-5; D is unclear. V lost 5 bases and J 4 bases, leaving 9 bases between the germline ends. The germline V gene encodes CDR1 ENHRY and CDR2 SYGVKD. The CDR3 runs 13 residues.

By sample share, this clone is medium-sized. The chain combines TRBV19 with TRBJ1-1, with D perhaps matching TRBD1 (5 bases). The CDR3 consists of 14 residues. From germline, CDR1 is LNHDA and CDR2 SQIVND (reference sequence). V lost 3 bases to trimming and J lost 5 bases, with 13 bases between them. This CDR3 reads CASSIGGARTEAFF. For the CDR3, the DNA is TGTGCCAGTAGTATTGGAGGGGCGCGGACTGAAGCTTTCTTT.

The chain employs TRBV5-1 and TRBJ2-3; 14 bases map to TRBD2. CDR1 and CDR2 (germline): SGHRS, YFSETQ. This CDR3 is 18 amino acids long. V shed 4 bases and J 2 bases; nucleotides not matched to a gene: 9. CDR3 in amino acids: CASSHRKTSGGATDTQYF. Written as DNA, the CDR3 is TGCGCCAGCAGCCATCGAAAGACTAGCGGGGGGGCCACAGATACGCAGTATTTT.

This clone has only a few counts. The rearrangement joins TRBV30 to TRBJ1-2; a possible D gene is TRBD1 (5 bases). The CDR3 loop spans 16 amino acids. V was shortened by 1 base and J by 10 bases, with 25 bases between the two germline ends. Germline CDR1 is GTSNPN and CDR2 is SVGIG (reference sequence). The chain's CDR3 is CAWSAGTLIVRTNYTF. The CDR3 coding sequence is TGTGCCTGGAGTGCCGGGACTTTAATCGTTCGGACCAACTACACCTTC. Using reference TRBV30 and TRBJ1-2 for the parts outside the CDR3, the full variable domain is SQTIHQWPATLVQPVGSPLSLECTVEGTSNPNLYWYRQAAGRGLQLLFYSVGIGQISSEVPQNLSASRPQDRQFILSSKKLLLSDSGFYLCAWSAGTLIVRTNYTFGSGTRLTVV.

The rearrangement joins TRBV11-3 to TRBJ2-1; TRBD2 agrees at 16 bases. CDR3 length: 17 amino acids. Germline CDR1 SGHNT, CDR2 YENEEA. The V and J ends lost 4 bases and 7 bases, in that order; junction bases with no gene match: 7. The CDR3 nucleotides read TGTGCCAGCAGCTCCGGGACTAGCGGGAGGGCCCGGAATGAGCAGTTCTTC. Encoded protein: CASSSGTSGRARNEQFF.

This clone has more than one count but fewer than ten. This sequence joins TRBV6-5 and TRBJ2-2; no clear D. This CDR3 spans 15 amino acids. V was shortened by 6 bases and J by 0 bases, with 11 bases between the two germline ends. The V gene's germline CDR1 is MNHEY and CDR2 SVGAGI. DNA for the CDR3: TGTGCCAGCAGCCTCCATCGGGCGAACACCGGGGAGCTGTTTTTT. Translating it yields CASSLHRANTGELFF.

The chain combines TRBV10-3 with TRBJ1-2; TRBD1 might be the D (6 bases). Per the germline V gene, CDR1 is ENHRY and CDR2 is SYGVKD. CDR3 size: 13 residues. Trimming took off 0 bases at V and 8 bases at J, with 10 bases between the two ends. The CDR3 loop is CAISESFGGGYTF. CDR3 nucleotides: TGTGCCATCAGTGAGTCGTTCGGGGGCGGCTACACCTTC.

Concerning this clone: This may come from a read error, since a much larger clone is one base off. The rearrangement uses TRBV6-5 and TRBJ2-2; D is possibly TRBD2 (7 bases). Trimming took off 8 bases at V and 6 bases at J, with 19 bases between the two ends. CDR3 length: 15 residues. Germline V gene data show CDR1 as MNHEY and CDR2 as SVGAGI. The CDR3 is CASWGRGRGPGELFF. CDR3 nucleotide sequence: TGTGCCAGCTGGGGGAGGGGCCGGGGGCCCGGGGAGCTGTTTTTT.

This chain joins TRBV6-1 and TRBJ2-5, with 12 bases that match TRBD1. V trimming: 5 bases; J trimming: 8 bases; junction bases outside the gene matches: 6. The CDR3 is made up of 14 amino acids. In germline, CDR1 is MNHNS, CDR2 SASEGT. CDR3 region: CASSSPGQGATQYF. Here the CDR3 DNA reads TGTGCCAGCAGTTCGCCGGGACAGGGGGCCACCCAGTACTTC.

By proportion, this clone is medium-sized (0.01 to 0.1%). This chain's CDR3 is CASSPRRSGELFF. For the CDR3, the DNA is TGCGCCAGCAGCCCCCGGAGGTCCGGGGAGCTGTTTTTT. The chain uses TRBV5-1 and TRBJ2-2; D is perhaps TRBD2 (5 bases). Trimming shortened V by 4 bases and J by 6 bases, and 10 bases separated the two germline ends. CDR1 is SGHRS, CDR2 YFSETQ, per germline. This CDR3 spans 13 amino acids.

This sequence joins TRBV15 and TRBJ2-1; 13 positions agree with TRBD2. The germline V gene has CDR1 LNHNV and CDR2 YYDKDF (reference sequence). The CDR3 extends over 17 amino acids. V lost 0 bases and J lost 4; bases outside the gene matches: 3. As DNA, the CDR3 is TGTGCCACCAGCAGAGAGACTAGCGGGAGGACATACAATGAGCAGTTCTTC. As protein: CATSRETSGRTYNEQFF.

The chain joins TRBV6-5 to TRBJ2-5; D is possibly TRBD2 (6 bases). V shed 3 bases and J shed 5 bases, with 13 bases lying between them. Germline values: CDR1 MNHEY, CDR2 SVGAGI. This CDR3 is built from 14 residues. The CDR3 coding sequence is TGTGCCAGCAGTTATGGAGGGGTCCGGGAGACCCAGTACTTC. Amino acids: CASSYGGVRETQYF.